This T cell receptor beta chain was identified in a study of T cells in Graves' hyperthyroidism and ophthalmopathy. Trimming took 5 bases from V and 4 from J; bases not matched to a gene: 7. CDR3 length: 15 amino acids. Amplified regions were TCR beta CDR3 sequences from RNA transcripts. Initially, a first-round RT-PCR of the TCR CDR3 employed the HTBI primer set. Via MiXCR, TCRdb re-called the multiplex PCR reads, giving one row per CDR3 protein. The sample records fewer than 800,000 distinct CDR3 sequences, roughly 15% being singletons. The source of this sequence is a man aged 18 to 29 with Graves' hyperthyroidism. This chain uses TRBV12-3 or TRBV12-4 with TRBJ2-1; 8 nucleotides match TRBD2. The sequenced sample consisted of blood. CDR3 DNA sequence: TGTGCCAGCAGTATGAGCGGGAGAGGATACAATGAGCAGTTCTTC. Protein sequence: CASSMSGRGYNEQFF.